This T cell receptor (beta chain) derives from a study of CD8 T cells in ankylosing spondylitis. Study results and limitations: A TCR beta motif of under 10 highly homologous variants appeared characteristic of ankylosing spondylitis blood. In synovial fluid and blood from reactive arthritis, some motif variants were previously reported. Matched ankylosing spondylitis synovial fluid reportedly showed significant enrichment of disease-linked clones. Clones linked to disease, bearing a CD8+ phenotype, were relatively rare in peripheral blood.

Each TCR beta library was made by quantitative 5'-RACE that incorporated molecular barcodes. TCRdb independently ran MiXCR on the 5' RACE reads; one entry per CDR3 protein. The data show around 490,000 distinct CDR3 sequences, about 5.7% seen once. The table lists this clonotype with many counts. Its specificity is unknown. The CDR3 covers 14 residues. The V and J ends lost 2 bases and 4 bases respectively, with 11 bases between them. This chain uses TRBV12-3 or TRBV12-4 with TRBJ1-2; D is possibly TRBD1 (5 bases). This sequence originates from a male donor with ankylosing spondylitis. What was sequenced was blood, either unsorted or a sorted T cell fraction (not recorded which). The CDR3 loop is CASSLLAGIYGYTF. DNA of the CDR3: TGTGCCAGCAGTTTATTAGCAGGGATCTATGGCTACACCTTC.